Below, one T cell receptor (beta chain) is given with its context. The antigen is not known. Sequencing templates came from extracted RNA that was reverse transcribed into cDNA. The protocol was immunoSEQ multiplex PCR, while the TCRdb copy is restricted to in-frame clones and leaves out a portion. The table has a few hundred thousand clones, 35% to 40% seen once. The data were taken from a study of CD8+ T cells in alopecia areata. Study conclusions and caveats: Many expanded lesional clones persisted during tofacitinib (in both scalp and blood). Tofacitinib significantly brought down scalp clonality and expanded CD8+ clones among top 100. Scalp data also include sequences from resident alphabeta T cells of normal skin. Mouse data revealed clearer TCR sharing than patient data did, a gap possibly tied to HLA.

Treatment indicated: oral pan-JAK inhibitor, 5-10 mg twice daily. The CDR3 extends over 11 amino acids. Germline V gives CDR1 MNHEY, CDR2 SMNVEV (reference sequence). The ends were cut back, 6 bases at V and 8 bases at J, with 10 bases in the middle. Sequences were derived from CD4+ T cells sorted from blood, sampled around week 34, from a patient treated with tofacitinib. The chain carries TRBV27 and TRBJ1-2, with a tentative D call TRBD1 (5 bases). The source of this sequence is a human donor with alopecia areata. For the CDR3, the DNA is TGTGCCAGCAGGGACACCCTGGGCTACACCTTC. Protein: CASRDTLGYTF.